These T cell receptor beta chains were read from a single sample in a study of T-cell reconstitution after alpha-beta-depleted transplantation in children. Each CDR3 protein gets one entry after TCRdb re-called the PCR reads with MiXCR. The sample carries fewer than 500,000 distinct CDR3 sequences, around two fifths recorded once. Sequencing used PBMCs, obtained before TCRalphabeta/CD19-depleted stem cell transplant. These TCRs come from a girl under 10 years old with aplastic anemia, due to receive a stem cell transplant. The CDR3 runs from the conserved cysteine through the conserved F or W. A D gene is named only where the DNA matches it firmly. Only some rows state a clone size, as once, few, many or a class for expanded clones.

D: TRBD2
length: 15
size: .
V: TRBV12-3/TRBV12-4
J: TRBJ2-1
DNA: TGTGCCAGCACCATCTCCGCGGGAGGGTACAATGAGCAGTTCTTC
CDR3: CASTISAGGYNEQFF

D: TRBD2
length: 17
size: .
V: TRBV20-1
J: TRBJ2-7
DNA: TGCAGTGCTAGAGATAGGTTGAGGACTAGCGGGAGCTACGAGCAGTACTTC
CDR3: CSARDRLRTSGSYEQYF

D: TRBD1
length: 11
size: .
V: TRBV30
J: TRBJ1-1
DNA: TGTGCCTACAGGGGAAGCACTGAAGCTTTCTTT
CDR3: CAYRGSTEAFF

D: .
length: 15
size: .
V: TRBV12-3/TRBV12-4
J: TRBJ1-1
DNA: TGTGCCAGCAGCCTCTCCCGGGGAAGGGACACTGAAGCTTTCTTT
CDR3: CASSLSRGRDTEAFF

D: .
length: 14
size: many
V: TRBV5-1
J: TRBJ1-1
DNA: TGCGCCAGCAGCTTATGGGACCTGAACACTGAAGCTTTCTTT
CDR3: CASSLWDLNTEAFF

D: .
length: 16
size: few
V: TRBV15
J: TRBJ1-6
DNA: TGTGCCACCAGCAGAGGTCCGAGGACCCTTAATTCACCCCTCCACTTT
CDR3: CATSRGPRTLNSPLHF

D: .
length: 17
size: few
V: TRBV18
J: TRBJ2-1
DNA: TGTGCCAGCTCACCCGCGGGCGGGCTTAATTCCTACAATGAGCAGTTCTTC
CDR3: CASSPAGGLNSYNEQFF

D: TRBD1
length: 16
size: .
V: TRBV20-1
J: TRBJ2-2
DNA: TGCAGTGCTACGTGGAACAGGGGGACGAACACCGGGGAGCTGTTTTTT
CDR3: CSATWNRGTNTGELFF

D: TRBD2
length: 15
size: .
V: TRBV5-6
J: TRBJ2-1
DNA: TGTGCCAGCAGCCGGGAGGGACTGTCCTACAATGAGCAGTTCTTC
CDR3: CASSREGLSYNEQFF

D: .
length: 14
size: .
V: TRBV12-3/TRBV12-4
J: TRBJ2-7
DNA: TGTGCCAGCAGTTTCGAGGGTGACCAGGACGAGCAGTACTTC
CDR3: CASSFEGDQDEQYF

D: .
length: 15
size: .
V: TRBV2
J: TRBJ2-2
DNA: TGTGCCAGCAGTGATCGGGGACGGACCACCGGGGAGCTGCTTTTT
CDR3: CASSDRGRTTGELLF

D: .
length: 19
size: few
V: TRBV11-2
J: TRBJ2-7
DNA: TGTGCCAGCAGCTTCCCTATTATTAGCCGCGGAGAGTCGGTCCACGAGCAGTACTTC
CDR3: CASSFPIISRGESVHEQYF

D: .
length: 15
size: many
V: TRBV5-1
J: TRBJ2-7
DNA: TGCGCCAGCAGCTTTACATACGGGGAGCCCTACGAGCAGTACTTC
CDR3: CASSFTYGEPYEQYF

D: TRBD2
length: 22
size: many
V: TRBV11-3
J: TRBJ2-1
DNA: TGTGCCAGCAGCTTAGTTAGACGGGGTGGACTAGCGGCCGCAGGCGCCTACAATGAGCAGTTCTTC
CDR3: CASSLVRRGGLAAAGAYNEQFF

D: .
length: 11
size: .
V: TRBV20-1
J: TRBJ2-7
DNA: TGCAGTGCTAGTAGGCCCTACGAGCAGTACTTC
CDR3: CSASRPYEQYF

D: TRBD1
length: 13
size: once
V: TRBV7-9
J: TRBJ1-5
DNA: TGTGCCAGCGGGGGGGACAGAGATCAGCCCCAGCATTTT
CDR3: CASGGDRDQPQHF

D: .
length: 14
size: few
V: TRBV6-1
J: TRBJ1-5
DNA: TGTGCCAGCACTAGGGCAGGGCAAAATCAGCCCCAGCATTTT
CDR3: CASTRAGQNQPQHF

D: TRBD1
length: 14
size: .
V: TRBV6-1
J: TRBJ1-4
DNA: TGTGCCAGCAGATCCGGGACAGGGGGCGGAAAACTGTTTTTT
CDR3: CASRSGTGGGKLFF

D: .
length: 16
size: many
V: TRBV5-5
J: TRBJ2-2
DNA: TGTGCCAGCAGCTTGGGTCCACACCTGAACACCGGGGAGCTGTTTTTT
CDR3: CASSLGPHLNTGELFF

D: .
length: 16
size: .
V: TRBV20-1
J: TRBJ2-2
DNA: TGCAGTGCTAGAGATATTCGGTTGGGGAACACCGGGGAGCTGTTTTTT
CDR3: CSARDIRLGNTGELFF

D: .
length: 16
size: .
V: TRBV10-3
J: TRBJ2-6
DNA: TGTGCCATCAGTCAGGGACACAACTCTGGGGCCAACGTCCTGACTTTC
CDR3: CAISQGHNSGANVLTF

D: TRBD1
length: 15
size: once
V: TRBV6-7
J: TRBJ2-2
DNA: TGTGCCAGCAGTTTGAGGGGGCAGGGCACCGGGGAGCTGTTTTTT
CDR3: CASSLRGQGTGELFF

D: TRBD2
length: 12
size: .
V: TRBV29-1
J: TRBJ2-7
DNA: TGCAGCAGTGGACTAGCTGCAGGAGAGCAGTACTTC
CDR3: CSSGLAAGEQYF

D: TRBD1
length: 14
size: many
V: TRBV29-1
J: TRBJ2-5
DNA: TGCAGCGTCGCCCGGACAGGGGGCCAAGAGACCCAGTACTTC
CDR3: CSVARTGGQETQYF

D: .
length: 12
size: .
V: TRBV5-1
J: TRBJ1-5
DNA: TGCGCCAGCAGCCCCAGTTGTCAGCCCCAGCATTTT
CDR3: CASSPSCQPQHF

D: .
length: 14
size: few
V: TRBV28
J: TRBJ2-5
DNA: TGTGCCAGCAAGTTGTCCCGGAACCGAGAGACCCAGTACTTC
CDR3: CASKLSRNRETQYF

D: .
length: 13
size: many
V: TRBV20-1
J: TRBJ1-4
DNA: TGCAGTGCGGGCCAGGGGACTAATGAAAAACTGTTTTTT
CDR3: CSAGQGTNEKLFF

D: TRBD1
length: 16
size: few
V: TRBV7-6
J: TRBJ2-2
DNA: TGTGCCAGCAGCTCCCGACAGGGGGCGAACACCGGGGAGCTGTTTTTT
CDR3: CASSSRQGANTGELFF

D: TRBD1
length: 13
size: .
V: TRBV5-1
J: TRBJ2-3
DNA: TGCGCCAGCAGCAAGGGGGCAACAGATACGCAGTATTTT
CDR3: CASSKGATDTQYF

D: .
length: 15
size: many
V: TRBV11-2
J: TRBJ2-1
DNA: TGTGCCAGCAGCTTAGAGGTAGCGGTGTACAATGAGCAGTTCTTC
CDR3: CASSLEVAVYNEQFF

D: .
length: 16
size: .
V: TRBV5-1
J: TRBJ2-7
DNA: TGCGCCAGCAGCCCGAAAACGACAGATATCCTCTACGAGCAGTACTTC
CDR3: CASSPKTTDILYEQYF

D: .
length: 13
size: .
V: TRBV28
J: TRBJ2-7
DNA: TGTGCCATCACCCGGACGGGTGCCTACGAGCAGTACTTC
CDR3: CAITRTGAYEQYF

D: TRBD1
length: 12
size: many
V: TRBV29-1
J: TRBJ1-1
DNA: TGCAGCGGGGACAGGGGGCGGGGTGAAGCTTTCTTT
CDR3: CSGDRGRGEAFF